This entry concerns a single T cell receptor (beta chain). The data were obtained in a study of cytomegalovirus exposure and HLA in healthy donors. Study details: HLA-typed donors were the source of 86 million or so unique TCRs held in an early data release.

Researchers ran the PCR with 60 Vbeta and 13 Jbeta primers. In the original analysis: Some 10 million of the 80 million or so unique TCR beta chains counted in a later analysis were shared. Clones were read by immunoSEQ multiplex PCR, and TCRdb kept only the in-frame ones, dropping some. V and J calls and clone size are as listed in that table; D and trimming were resolved from the DNA. The repertoire has over 95,000 clones, 60% to 85% of them found once; the top ten carry less than 3.5%. Germline V lookup: CDR1 MNHEY, CDR2 SMNVEV (reference sequence). CDR3 length: 13 amino acids. After removal of 6 bases from V and 9 bases from J, the junction contained 7 bases not matched to a gene.

Sequencing was done on a sample of PBMCs. The rearrangement uses TRBV27 and TRBJ2-7, with 11 bases identical to TRBD1. The source of this sequence is a female donor in good health and CMV-seronegative. The CDR3 DNA sequence: TGTGCCAGCAGCCGGGACAGGGGGTTTGGGCAGTACTTC. Its protein is CASSRDRGFGQYF.